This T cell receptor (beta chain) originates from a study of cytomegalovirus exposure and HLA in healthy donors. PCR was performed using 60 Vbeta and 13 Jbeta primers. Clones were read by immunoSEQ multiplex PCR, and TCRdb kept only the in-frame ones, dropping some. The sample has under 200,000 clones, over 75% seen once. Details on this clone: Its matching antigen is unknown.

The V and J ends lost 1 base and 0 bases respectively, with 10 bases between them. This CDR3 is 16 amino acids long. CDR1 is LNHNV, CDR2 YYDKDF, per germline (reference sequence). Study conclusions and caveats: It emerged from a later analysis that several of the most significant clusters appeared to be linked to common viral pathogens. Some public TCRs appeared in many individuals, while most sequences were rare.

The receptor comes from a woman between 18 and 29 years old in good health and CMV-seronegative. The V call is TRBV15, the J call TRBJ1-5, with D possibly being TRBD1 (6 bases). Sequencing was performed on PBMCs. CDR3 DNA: TGTGCCACCAGCAGAGTACAGGGCACTAGCAATCAGCCCCAGCATTTT. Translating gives CATSRVQGTSNQPQHF. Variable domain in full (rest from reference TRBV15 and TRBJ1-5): DAMVIQNPRYQVTQFGKPVTLSCSQTLNHNVMYWYQQKSSQAPKLLFHYYDKDFNNEADTPDNFQSRRPNTSFCFLDIRSPGLGDTAMYLCATSRVQGTSNQPQHFGDGTRLSIL.